This TCR beta chain derives from a study of fetal regulatory T cell absence and autoimmunity. On the study more broadly: IPEX patients had exocrine pancreas autoimmunity without clinical diabetes.

In germline, CDR1 is PRHDT, CDR2 FYEKMQ (reference sequence). V lost 5 bases to trimming and J lost 4 bases; unmatched junction nucleotides: 2. The CDR3 length is 15 residues. Profiling relied on immunoSEQ multiplex PCR, and the TCRdb table lists in-frame clones only, not all of them. The profile shows around 100,000 clones, around 72% of them singletons. The receptor was isolated from a male donor with IPEX syndrome. The gene calls are TRBV13 and TRBJ2-3; 14 positions agree with TRBD2. Sample: pancreas tissue. The CDR3, as DNA: TGTGCCAGCAGCCGACTAGCGGGGGGGCCAGATACGCAGTATTTT. Protein sequence: CASSRLAGGPDTQYF.